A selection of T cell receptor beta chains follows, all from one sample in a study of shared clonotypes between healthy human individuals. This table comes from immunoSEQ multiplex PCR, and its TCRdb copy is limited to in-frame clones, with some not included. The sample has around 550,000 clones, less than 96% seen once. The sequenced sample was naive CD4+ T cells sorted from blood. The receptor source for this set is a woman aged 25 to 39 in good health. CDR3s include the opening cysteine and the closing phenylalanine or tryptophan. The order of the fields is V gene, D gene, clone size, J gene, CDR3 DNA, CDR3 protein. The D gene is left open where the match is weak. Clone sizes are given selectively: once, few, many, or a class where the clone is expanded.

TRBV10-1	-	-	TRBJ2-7	TGCGCCAGCAGTGAAGGGTGGGGGTCCTACGAGCAGTACTTC	CASSEGWGSYEQYF
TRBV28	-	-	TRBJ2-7	TGTGCCAGCAGGTCCGGGACTGCACCCTACGAGCAGTACTTC	CASRSGTAPYEQYF
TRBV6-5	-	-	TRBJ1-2	TGTGCCAGCAGTTACGCCAGTAACTATGGCTACACCTTC	CASSYASNYGYTF
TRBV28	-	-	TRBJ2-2	TGTGCCAGCAGTCCCAAAACAGGACAAACCCGGCTGTTTTTT	CASSPKTGQTRLFF
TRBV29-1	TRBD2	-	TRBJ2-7	TGCAGCGTTCAGGAGCGGGGGGGCAGCTCCTACGAGCAGTACTTC	CSVQERGGSSYEQYF
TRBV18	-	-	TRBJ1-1	TGTGCCAGCTCACCAATGGGTAGGGTTACTGAAGCTTTCTTT	CASSPMGRVTEAFF
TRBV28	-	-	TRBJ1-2	TGTGCCAGCAGTATCCAACCAGGGTTCCGCGATGGCTACACCTTC	CASSIQPGFRDGYTF
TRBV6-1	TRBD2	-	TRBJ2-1	TGTGCCAGCAGGGAAGTAGCGGGAGAAGCCTACAATGAGCAGTTCTTC	CASREVAGEAYNEQFF
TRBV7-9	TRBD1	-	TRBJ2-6	TGTGCCAGCAGCTTAGGACAGGGGGCGATTGGGGCCAACGTCCTGACTTTC	CASSLGQGAIGANVLTF
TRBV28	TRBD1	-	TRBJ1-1	TGTGCCAGCAGTCCGGGACAGGGGGCTGAAGCTTTCTTT	CASSPGQGAEAFF
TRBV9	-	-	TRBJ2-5	TGTGCCAGCAGCGTAGACACGGGAGTAGTAGAGACCCAGTACTTC	CASSVDTGVVETQYF
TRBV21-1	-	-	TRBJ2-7	TGTGCCAGCAGCGCCATTCCGTGGGACAGAGACGACGAGCAGTACTTC	CASSAIPWDRDDEQYF
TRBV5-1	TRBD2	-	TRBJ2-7	TGCGCCAGCAGCTTTATTACTAGCGGGAAATCCTACGAGCAGTACTTC	CASSFITSGKSYEQYF
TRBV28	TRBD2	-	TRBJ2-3	TGTGCCAGCAGGTCGGGACAGACAGGACTAGCGGGAGCGGATACGCAGTATTTT	CASRSGQTGLAGADTQYF
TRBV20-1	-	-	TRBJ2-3	TGCAGTGCTCGGACAACAGATACGCAGTATTTT	CSARTTDTQYF
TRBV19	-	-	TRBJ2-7	TGTGCCAGTAGTTATTACGGCTCCTACGAGCAGTACTTC	CASSYYGSYEQYF
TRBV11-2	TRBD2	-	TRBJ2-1	TGTGCCAGCAGCTTAAACCTAGCGGGAGGGTACAATGAGCAGTTCTTC	CASSLNLAGGYNEQFF
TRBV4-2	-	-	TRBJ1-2	TGTGCCAGCAGCCCTCGGTCGGGGAACGATGGCTACACCTTC	CASSPRSGNDGYTF
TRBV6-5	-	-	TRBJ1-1	TGTGCCAGCAGTTCGCAGGGACGGCTGAACACTGAAGCTTTCTTT	CASSSQGRLNTEAFF
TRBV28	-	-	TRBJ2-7	TGTGCCAGCGGCAGGGGCAACGAGCAGTACTTC	CASGRGNEQYF
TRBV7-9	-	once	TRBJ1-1	TGTGCCAGCAGCTCTCCGGGGGGCGAAGCTTTCTTT	CASSSPGGEAFF
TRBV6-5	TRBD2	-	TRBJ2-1	TGTGCCAGCAGTTACTCGAGGACTAGCGGGAGTGTGTTCTTC	CASSYSRTSGSVFF
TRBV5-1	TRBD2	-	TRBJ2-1	TGCGCCAGCAGCTTGGCAAGAGGACTAGCGGGAGGTGGTGAGCAGTTCTTC	CASSLARGLAGGGEQFF
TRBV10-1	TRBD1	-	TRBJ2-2	TGCGCCAGCAGCCGGACAGGTGTCGCGAACACCGGGGAGCTGTTTTTT	CASSRTGVANTGELFF
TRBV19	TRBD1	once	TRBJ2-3	TGTGCCAGTAGGACAGGGGGGACAGATACGCAGTATTTT	CASRTGGTDTQYF
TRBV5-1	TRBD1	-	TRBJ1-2	TGCGCCAGCAGCCTCCCGACAGGGGGTAACTATGGCTACACCTTC	CASSLPTGGNYGYTF
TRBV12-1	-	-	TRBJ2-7	TGTGCCAGCAGCTGCGATGGGGGGCGGGTATCCTACGAGCAGTACTTC	CASSCDGGRVSYEQYF
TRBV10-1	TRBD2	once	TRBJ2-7	TGCGCCAGCAGGCCAGAGGTAGCGGGAGTTGGCGAGCAGTACTTC	CASRPEVAGVGEQYF
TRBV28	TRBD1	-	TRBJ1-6	TGTGCCAGCAGCGGGACAGCAAATTCACCCCTCCACTTT	CASSGTANSPLHF
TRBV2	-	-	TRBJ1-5	TGTGCCAGCAGTGGGGAACTTGGGGGGAAGTTATATAGCAATCAGCCCCAGCATTTT	CASSGELGGKLYSNQPQHF
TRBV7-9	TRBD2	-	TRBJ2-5	TGTGCCAGCAGCTTCGCGACTAGCGGGAAGGGGGAGCAGTACTTC	CASSFATSGKGEQYF
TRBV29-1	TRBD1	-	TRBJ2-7	TGCAGCGCTGTGGACAGGGCCTTCTCCTACGAGCAGTACTTC	CSAVDRAFSYEQYF
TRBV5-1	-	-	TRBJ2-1	TGCGCCAGCAGCTGGGCAACGGACAATGAGCAGTTCTTC	CASSWATDNEQFF
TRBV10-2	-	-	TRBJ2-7	TGCGCCAGCAGTGACCCTAGCTCCTACGAGCAGTACTTC	CASSDPSSYEQYF
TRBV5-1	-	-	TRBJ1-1	TGCGCCAGCAGCTTGGAGCCGGGGTGGACTGAAGCTTTCTTT	CASSLEPGWTEAFF
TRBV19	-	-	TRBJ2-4	TGTGCCAGTAGTCCAACCCCCGTCGGGGGAGGTGGAAACATTCAGTACTTC	CASSPTPVGGGGNIQYF
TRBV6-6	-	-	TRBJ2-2	TGTGCCAGCAGCCCCGGCCAGAGCACCGGGGAGCTGTTTTTT	CASSPGQSTGELFF
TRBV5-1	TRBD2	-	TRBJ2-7	TGCGCCAGCAGGCTAGCGGGAGGCTCATCTTGGAACAGCTACGAGCAGTACTTC	CASRLAGGSSWNSYEQYF
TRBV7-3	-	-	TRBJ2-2	TGTGCCAGCAGCTATGACCCGGACACCGGGGAGCTGTTTTTT	CASSYDPDTGELFF
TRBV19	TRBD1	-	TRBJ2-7	TGTGCCAGTAGCTGGGACAGGGGAAGAGGCGAGCAGTACTTC	CASSWDRGRGEQYF
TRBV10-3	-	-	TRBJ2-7	TGTGCCATCAGTAACCGTCCTCGGACTGTTAGCGTCTCCTACGAGCAGTACTTC	CAISNRPRTVSVSYEQYF
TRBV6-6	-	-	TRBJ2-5	TGTGCCAGCAGCCGTACCCAAGAGACCCAGTACTTC	CASSRTQETQYF
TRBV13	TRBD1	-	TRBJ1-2	TGTGCCAGCAGCTTAACAGGGGGCAACTCCTTTAACTATGGCTACACCTTC	CASSLTGGNSFNYGYTF
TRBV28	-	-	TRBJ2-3	TGTGCCAGCAACGCCCGTAAGTTCACAGATACGCAGTATTTT	CASNARKFTDTQYF
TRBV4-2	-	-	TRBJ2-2	TGTGCCAGCACGTGGGGGCCCGGGGAGCTGTTTTTT	CASTWGPGELFF
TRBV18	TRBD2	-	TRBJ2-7	TGTGCCAGCTCACCGGGACTAGCGGCCTACGAGCAGTACTTC	CASSPGLAAYEQYF